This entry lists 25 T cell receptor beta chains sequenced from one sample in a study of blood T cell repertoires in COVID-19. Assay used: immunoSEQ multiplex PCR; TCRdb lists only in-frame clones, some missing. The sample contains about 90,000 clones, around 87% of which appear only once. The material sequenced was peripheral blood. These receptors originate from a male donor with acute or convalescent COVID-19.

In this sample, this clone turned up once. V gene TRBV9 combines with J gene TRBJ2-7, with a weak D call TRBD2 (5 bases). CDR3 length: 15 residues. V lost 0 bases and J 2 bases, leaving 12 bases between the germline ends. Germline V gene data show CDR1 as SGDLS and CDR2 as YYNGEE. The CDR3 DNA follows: TGTGCCAGCAGCGTAGGGGGTGGACTGACCTACGAGCAGTACTTC. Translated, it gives CASSVGGGLTYEQYF.

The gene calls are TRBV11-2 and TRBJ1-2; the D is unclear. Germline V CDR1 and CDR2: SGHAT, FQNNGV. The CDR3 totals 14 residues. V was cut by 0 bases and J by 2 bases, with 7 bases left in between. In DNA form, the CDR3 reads TGTGCCAGCAGCTTAGAGTGGCAGAACTATGGCTACACCTTC. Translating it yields CASSLEWQNYGYTF.

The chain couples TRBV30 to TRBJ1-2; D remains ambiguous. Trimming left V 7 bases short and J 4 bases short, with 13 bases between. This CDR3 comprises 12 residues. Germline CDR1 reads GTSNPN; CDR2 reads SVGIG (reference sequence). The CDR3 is CAFRGALYGYTF. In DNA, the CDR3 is TGTGCCTTCCGAGGTGCGCTCTATGGCTACACCTTC.

CDR3: CASRAGHGNTIYF. The CDR3 nucleotides are TGTGCCAGCAGGGCGGGTCACGGAAACACCATATATTTT. V gene TRBV6-5 combines with J gene TRBJ1-3; D not certain. CDR3 size: 13 residues. The germline V gene has CDR1 MNHEY and CDR2 SVGAGI. With 6 bases removed from V and 4 bases from J, the gap between germline ends came to 10 bases.

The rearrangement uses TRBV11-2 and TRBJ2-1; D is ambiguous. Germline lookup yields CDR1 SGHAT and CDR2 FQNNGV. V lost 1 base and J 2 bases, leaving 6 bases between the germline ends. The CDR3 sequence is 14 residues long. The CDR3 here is CASSLGEAYNEQFF. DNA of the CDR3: TGTGCCAGCAGCTTAGGTGAGGCCTACAATGAGCAGTTCTTC.

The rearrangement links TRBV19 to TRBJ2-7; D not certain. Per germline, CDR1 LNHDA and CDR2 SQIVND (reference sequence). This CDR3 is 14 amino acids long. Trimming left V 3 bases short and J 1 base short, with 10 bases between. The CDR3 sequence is CASSIGRDSYEQYF. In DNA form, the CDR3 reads TGTGCCAGTAGTATTGGTCGAGATTCCTACGAGCAGTACTTC.

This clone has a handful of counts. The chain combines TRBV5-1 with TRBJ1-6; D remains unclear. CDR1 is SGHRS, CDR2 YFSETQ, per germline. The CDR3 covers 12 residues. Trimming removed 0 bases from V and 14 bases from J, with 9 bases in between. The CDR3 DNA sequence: TGCGCCAGCAGCTTGGATTTTTCGGCCCTCCACTTT. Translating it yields CASSLDFSALHF.

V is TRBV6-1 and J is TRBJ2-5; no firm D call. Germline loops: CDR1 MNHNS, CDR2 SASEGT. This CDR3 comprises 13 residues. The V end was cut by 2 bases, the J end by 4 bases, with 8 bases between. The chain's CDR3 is CASSERWAETQYF. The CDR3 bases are TGTGCCAGCAGTGAACGATGGGCAGAGACCCAGTACTTC.

The CDR3 DNA reads as TGTGCCAGCAGTTTCCTTCCACACATCTCTAAACAGGGGAGAAACACTGAAGCTTTCTTT. This encodes CASSFLPHISKQGRNTEAFF. J is TRBJ1-1 and V is TRBV27, with 7 nucleotides matching TRBD1. CDR1 and CDR2 (germline): MNHEY, SMNVEV (reference sequence). Unmatched junction bases numbered 21, after V lost 3 bases and J lost 2 bases. The CDR3 runs 20 residues.

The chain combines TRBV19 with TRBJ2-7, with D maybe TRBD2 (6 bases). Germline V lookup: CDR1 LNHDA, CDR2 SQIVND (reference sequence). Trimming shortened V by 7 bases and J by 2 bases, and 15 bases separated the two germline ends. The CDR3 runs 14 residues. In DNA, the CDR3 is TGTGCCAGTAACCCAGGAGGGGAAGCCTACGAGCAGTACTTC. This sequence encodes CASNPGGEAYEQYF.

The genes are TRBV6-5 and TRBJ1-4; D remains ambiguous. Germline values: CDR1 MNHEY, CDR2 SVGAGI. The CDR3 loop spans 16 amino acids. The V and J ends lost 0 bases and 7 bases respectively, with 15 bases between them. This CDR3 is CASSYSLFARPEKLFF. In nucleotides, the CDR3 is TGTGCCAGCAGTTACTCGTTGTTTGCGAGGCCTGAAAAACTGTTTTTT.

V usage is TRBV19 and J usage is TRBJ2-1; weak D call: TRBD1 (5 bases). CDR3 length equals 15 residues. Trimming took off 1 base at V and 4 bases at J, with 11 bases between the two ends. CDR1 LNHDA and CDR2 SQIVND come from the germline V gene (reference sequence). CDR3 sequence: CASSIGQLGYNEQFF. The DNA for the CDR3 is TGTGCCAGTAGTATAGGACAGTTAGGGTACAATGAGCAGTTCTTC.

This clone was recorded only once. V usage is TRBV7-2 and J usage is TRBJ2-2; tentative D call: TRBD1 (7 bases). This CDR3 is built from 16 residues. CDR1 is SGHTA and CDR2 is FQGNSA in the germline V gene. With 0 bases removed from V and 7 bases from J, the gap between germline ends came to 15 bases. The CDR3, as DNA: TGTGCCAGCAGCTTAGCCAGGGGGGCCGGTGACGGGGAGCTGTTTTTT. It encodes CASSLARGAGDGELFF.

In DNA, the CDR3 is TGTGCCAGCAGCTCAACGTGGCGCGGCGGGGAGCTGTTTTTT. This encodes CASSSTWRGGELFF. This sequence joins TRBV7-3 and TRBJ2-2, with no clear D. Per germline, CDR1 SGHTA and CDR2 FQGTGA. This CDR3 region has 14 residues. Trimming removed 4 bases at V and 7 bases at J, with 13 bases between. The complete variable domain, with remaining parts taken from reference TRBV7-3 and TRBJ2-2, reads GAGVSQTPSNKVTEKGKYVELRCDPISGHTALYWYRQSLGQGPEFLIYFQGTGAADDSGLPNDRFFAVRPEGSVSTLKIQRTERGDSAVYLCASSSTWRGGELFFGEGSRLTVL.

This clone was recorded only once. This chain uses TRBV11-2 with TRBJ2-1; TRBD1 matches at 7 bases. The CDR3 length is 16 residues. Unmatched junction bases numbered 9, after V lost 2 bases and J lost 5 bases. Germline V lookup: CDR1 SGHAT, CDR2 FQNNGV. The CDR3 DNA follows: TGTGCCAGCAGCTTACAACCGACAGGGATAAACAATGAGCAGTTCTTC. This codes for CASSLQPTGINNEQFF.

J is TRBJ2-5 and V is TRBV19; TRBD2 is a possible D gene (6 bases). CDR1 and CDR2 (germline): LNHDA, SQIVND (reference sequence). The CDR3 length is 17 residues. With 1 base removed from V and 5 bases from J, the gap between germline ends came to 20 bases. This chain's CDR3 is CASSIGPSATRWETQYF. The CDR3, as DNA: TGTGCCAGTAGTATAGGCCCCTCCGCGACTAGGTGGGAGACCCAGTACTTC.

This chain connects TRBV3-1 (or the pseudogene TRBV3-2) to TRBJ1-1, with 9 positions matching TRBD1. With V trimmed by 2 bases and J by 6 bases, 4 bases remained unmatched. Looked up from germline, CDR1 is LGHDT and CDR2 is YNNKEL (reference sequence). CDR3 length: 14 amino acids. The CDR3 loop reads CASSQTGGPAEAFF. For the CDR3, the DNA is TGTGCCAGCAGCCAAACAGGGGGCCCGGCTGAAGCTTTCTTT.

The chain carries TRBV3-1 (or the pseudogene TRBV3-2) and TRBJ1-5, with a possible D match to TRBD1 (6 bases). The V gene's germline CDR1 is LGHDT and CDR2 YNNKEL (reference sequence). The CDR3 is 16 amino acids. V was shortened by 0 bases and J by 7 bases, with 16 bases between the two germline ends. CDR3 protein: CASSQDTDQGFQPQHF. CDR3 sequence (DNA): TGTGCCAGCAGCCAAGATACAGATCAGGGGTTCCAGCCCCAGCATTTT.

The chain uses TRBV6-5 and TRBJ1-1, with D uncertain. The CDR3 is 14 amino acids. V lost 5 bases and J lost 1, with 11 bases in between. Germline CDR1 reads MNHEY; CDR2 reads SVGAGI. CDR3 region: CASSPLGPNTEAFF. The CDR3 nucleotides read TGTGCCAGCAGTCCCCTAGGTCCGAACACTGAAGCTTTCTTT.

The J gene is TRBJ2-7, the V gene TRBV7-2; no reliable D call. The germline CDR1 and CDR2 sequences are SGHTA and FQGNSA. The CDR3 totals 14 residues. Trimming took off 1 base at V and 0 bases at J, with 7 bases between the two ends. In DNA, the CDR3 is TGTGCCAGCAGCTTAGTTCCAGGCTCCTACGAGCAGTACTTC. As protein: CASSLVPGSYEQYF.

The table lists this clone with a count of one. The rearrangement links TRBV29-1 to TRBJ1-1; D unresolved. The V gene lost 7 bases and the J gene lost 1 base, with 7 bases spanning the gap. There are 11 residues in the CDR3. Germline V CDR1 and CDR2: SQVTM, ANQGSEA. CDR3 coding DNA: TGCAGCGGCCGAGAGAACACTGAAGCTTTCTTT. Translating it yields CSGRENTEAFF.

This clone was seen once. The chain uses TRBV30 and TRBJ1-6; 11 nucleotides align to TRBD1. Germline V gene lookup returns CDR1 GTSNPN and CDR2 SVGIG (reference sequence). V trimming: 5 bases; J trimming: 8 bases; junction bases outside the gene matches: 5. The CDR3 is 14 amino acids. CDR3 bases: TGTGCCTGGTCTGGGGGACAGGGGGATTCACCCCTCCACTTT. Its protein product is CAWSGGQGDSPLHF.

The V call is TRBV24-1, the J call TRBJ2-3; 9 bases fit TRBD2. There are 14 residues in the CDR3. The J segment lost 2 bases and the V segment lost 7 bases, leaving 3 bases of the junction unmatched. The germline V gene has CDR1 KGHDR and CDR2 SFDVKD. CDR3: CATRSGGPTDTQYF. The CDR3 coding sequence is TGTGCCACCAGGAGCGGGGGGCCCACAGATACGCAGTATTTT.

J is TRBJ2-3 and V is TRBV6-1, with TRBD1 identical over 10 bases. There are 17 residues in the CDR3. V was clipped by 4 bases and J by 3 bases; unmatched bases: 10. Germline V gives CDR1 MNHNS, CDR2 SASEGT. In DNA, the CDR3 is TGTGCCAGCAGTGGTCGGGGACAGGGGTTTGGTACAGATACGCAGTATTTT. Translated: CASSGRGQGFGTDTQYF.

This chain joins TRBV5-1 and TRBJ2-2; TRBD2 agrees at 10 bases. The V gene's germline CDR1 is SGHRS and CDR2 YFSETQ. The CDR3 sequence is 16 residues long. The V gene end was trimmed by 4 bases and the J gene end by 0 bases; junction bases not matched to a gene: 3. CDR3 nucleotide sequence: TGCGCCAGCAGCCCACTAGCGGGGACGAACACCGGGGAGCTGTTTTTT. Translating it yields CASSPLAGTNTGELFF.